This TCR beta chain was observed in a study of cytomegalovirus exposure and HLA in healthy donors. In the PCR, 60 Vbeta and 13 Jbeta primers were used. Profiled with immunoSEQ multiplex PCR; TCRdb holds only in-frame clones, not every one. The top ten hold about 4.6% of the sample, which has fewer than 250,000 clones, about 69% seen once. Germline values: CDR1 SGHRS, CDR2 YFSETQ. After removal of 0 bases from V and 11 bases from J, the junction contained 2 bases not matched to a gene. This CDR3 has 13 amino acids. This clonotype was obtained from a man in his thirties or forties in good health and CMV-seropositive. Sequenced sample: PBMCs. The chain couples TRBV5-1 to TRBJ1-4; 9 nucleotides line up with TRBD1. CDR3 in DNA: TGCGCCAGCAGCTTGGAACAGGGGGCTAAACTGTTTTTT. It translates to CASSLEQGAKLFF.